The subject of this entry is one T cell receptor (beta chain). One end of the junction is discordant with germline, which a read error may explain. Methods used by the authors: By means of reference gene primer amplification, nucleated cell counts were estimated. Assay used: immunoSEQ multiplex PCR; TCRdb lists only in-frame clones, some missing. The V and J calls and clone size are taken from that table; D and trimming were inferred from the DNA. Altogether approximately 260,000 clones are present, about 93% being singletons, with the ten largest covering around 2%. This specimen comes from a study of blood T cell repertoires in COVID-19. Looked up from germline, CDR1 is MNHEY and CDR2 is SMNVEV (reference sequence). There are 15 residues in the CDR3.

The gene calls are TRBV27 and TRBJ1-2; 8 bases match TRBD1. This sequence was found in a woman younger than 35 who had recovered from COVID-19. Sequencing was performed on PBMCs or T cells enriched from blood (not recorded which). CDR3 sequence: CASSSWTGFLGGYTF. CDR3 DNA sequence: TGTGCCAGTAGTTCTTGGACAGGGTTTTTAGGTGGCTACACCTTC.